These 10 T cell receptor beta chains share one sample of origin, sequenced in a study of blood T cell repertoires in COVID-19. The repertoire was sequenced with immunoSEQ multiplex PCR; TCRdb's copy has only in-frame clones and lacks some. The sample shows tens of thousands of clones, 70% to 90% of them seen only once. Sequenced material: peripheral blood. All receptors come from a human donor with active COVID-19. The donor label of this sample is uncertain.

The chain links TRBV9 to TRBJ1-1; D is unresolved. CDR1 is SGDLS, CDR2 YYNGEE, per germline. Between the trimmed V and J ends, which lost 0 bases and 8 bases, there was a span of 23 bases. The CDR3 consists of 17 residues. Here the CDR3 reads CASSVARGRGPSSEAFF. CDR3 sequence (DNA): TGTGCCAGCAGCGTAGCTCGAGGGCGGGGTCCCTCCTCCGAAGCTTTCTTT.

The CDR3 loop is CASEELRADTQYF. In DNA form, the CDR3 reads TGTGCCAGCGAGGAGCTACGGGCAGATACGCAGTATTTT. The V gene is TRBV7-9, the J gene TRBJ2-3, with unresolved D. CDR3 size: 13 residues. Germline CDR1 reads SEHNR; CDR2 reads FQNEAQ (reference sequence). The ends were cut back, 8 bases at V and 4 bases at J, with 13 bases in the middle.

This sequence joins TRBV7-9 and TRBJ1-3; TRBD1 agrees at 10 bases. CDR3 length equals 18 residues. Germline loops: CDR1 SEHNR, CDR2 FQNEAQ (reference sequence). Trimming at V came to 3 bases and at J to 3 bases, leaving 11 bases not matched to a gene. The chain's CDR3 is CASSFLRDRGLLGNTIYF. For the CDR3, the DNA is TGTGCCAGCAGCTTCTTAAGGGACAGGGGCCTCCTTGGAAACACCATATATTTT. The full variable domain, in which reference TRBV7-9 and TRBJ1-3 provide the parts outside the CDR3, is DTGVSQNPRHKITKRGQNVTFRCDPISEHNRLYWYRQTLGQGPEFLTYFQNEAQLEKSRLLSDRFSAERPKGSFSTLEIQRTEQGDSAMYLCASSFLRDRGLLGNTIYFGEGSWLTVV.

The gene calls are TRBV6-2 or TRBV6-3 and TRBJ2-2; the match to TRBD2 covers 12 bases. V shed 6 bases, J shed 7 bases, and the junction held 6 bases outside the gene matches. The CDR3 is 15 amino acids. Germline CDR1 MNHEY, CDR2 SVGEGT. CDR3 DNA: TGTGCCAGCAGCTGGACTAGCGGGACCGGCGGGGAGCTGTTTTTT. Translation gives CASSWTSGTGGELFF.

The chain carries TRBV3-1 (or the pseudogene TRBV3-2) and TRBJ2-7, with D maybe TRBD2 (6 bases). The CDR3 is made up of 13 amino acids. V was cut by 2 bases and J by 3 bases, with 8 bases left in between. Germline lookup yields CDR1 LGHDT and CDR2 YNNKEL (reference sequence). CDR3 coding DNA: TGTGCCAGCAGCCAACCGACTAGCTACGAGCAGTACTTC. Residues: CASSQPTSYEQYF.

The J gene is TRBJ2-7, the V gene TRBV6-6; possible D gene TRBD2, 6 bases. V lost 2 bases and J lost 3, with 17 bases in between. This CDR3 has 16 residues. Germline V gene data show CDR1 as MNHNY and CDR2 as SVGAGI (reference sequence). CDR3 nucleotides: TGTGCCAGCAGTTACGGCGGGGCGGCCTCAAACTACGAGCAGTACTTC. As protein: CASSYGGAASNYEQYF.

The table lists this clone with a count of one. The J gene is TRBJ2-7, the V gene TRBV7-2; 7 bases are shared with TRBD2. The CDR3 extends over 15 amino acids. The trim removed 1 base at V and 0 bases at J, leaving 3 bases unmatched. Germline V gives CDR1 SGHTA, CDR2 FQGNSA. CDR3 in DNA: TGTGCCAGCAGCTTAGTTAGCGGGCCCTCCTACGAGCAGTACTTC. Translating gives CASSLVSGPSYEQYF.

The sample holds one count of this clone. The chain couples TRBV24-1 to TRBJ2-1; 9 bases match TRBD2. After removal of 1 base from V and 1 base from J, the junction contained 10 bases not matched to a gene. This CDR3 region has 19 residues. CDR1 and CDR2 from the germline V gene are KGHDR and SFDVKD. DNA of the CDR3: TGTGCCACCAGTGATTTTACCCTAGCGGGGAGCGGTTCCTACAATGAGCAGTTCTTC. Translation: CATSDFTLAGSGSYNEQFF.

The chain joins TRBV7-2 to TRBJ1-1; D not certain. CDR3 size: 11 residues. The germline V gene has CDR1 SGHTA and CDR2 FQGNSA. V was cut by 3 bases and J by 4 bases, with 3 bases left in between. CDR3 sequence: CASSFLTEAFF. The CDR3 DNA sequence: TGTGCCAGCAGCTTCCTCACTGAAGCTTTCTTT.

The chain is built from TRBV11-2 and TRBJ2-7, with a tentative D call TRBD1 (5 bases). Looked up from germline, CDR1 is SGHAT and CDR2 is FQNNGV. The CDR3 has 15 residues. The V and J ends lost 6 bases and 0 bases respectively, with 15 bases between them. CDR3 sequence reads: CASSRATVSSYEQYF. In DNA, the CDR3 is TGTGCCAGCAGTCGTGCGACAGTGAGCTCCTACGAGCAGTACTTC. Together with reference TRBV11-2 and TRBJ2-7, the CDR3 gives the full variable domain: EAGVAQSPRYKIIEKRQSVAFWCNPISGHATLYWYQQILGQGPKLLIQFQNNGVVDDSQLPKDRFSAERLKGVDSTLKIQPAKLEDSAVYLCASSRATVSSYEQYFGPGTRLTVT.